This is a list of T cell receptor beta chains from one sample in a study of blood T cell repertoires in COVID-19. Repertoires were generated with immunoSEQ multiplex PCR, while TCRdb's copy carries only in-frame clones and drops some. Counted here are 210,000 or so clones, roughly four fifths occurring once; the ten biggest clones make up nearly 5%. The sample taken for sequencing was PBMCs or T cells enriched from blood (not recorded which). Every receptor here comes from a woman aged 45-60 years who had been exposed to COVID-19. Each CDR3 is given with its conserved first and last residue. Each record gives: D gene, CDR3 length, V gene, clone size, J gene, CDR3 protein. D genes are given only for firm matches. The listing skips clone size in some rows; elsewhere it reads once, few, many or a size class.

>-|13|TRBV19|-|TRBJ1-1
CASTLGSYTEAFF
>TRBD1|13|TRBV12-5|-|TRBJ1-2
CASAVGQNYGYTF
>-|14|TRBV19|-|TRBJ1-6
CASRPSQGNSPLHF
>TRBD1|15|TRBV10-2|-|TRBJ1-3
CASSGGGADGNTIYF
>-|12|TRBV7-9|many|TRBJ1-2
CASSSSGLANTF
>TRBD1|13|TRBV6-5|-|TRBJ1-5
CASTHRGGQPQHF
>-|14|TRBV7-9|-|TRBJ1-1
CASSGVAEITEAFF
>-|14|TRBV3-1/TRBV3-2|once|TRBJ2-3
CASSQDSSTDTQYF
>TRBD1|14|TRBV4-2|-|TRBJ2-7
CASSQGQGEYEQYF
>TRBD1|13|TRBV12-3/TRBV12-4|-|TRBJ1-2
CASSSGTGFGYTF
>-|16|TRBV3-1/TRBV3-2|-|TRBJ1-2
CASSQDRTYGNYGYTF
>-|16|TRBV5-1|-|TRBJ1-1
CASSLDPTRGNTEAFF
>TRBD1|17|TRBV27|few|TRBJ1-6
CASSFKTGSSYNSPLHF
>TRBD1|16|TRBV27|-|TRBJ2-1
CASSATGTGFYNEQFF
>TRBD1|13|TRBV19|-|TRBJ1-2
CASSGTGGYGYTF
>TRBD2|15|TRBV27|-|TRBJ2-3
CASSSGLAGRDTQYF
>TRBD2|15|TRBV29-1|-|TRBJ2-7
CSVEGTSGGSYEQYF
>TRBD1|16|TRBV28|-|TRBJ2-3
CASTGLGTGFTDTQYF